The source of this T cell receptor (beta chain) is a study of early T cells in non-severe SARS-CoV-2 infection. Individual cDNA molecules received unique molecular identifiers during library preparation. Each CDR3 protein is one row after TCRdb ran MiXCR on the 5' RACE reads. The table shows tens of thousands of distinct CDR3 sequences, with roughly an eighth occurring only once. This clonotype was recorded a few times. The germline V gene has CDR1 DFQATT and CDR2 SNEGSKA (reference sequence). V shed 1 base and J shed 3 bases, with 15 bases lying between them. The CDR3 extends over 15 amino acids. The chain links TRBV20-1 to TRBJ2-5; a weak D match, TRBD2 (6 bases). The source material was whole blood. This TCR was recovered from an adult who was a healthcare worker with PCR-confirmed SARS-CoV-2 infection or an uninfected control (not recorded which). CDR3 sequence reads: CSARGLPGEEETQYF. CDR3 DNA sequence: TGCAGTGCTAGAGGTCTTCCGGGGGAGGAAGAGACCCAGTACTTC.